This T cell receptor (beta chain) was sequenced in a study of tumor T cells in aggressive B-cell lymphoma. This CDR3 contains 19 residues. V gave up 2 bases and J gave up 0 bases, with 20 bases separating them. Germline V CDR1 and CDR2: KGHSH, LQKENI. Clones were sequenced by immunoSEQ multiplex PCR, and TCRdb holds only the in-frame ones, with some missing. This sample yields around 360 clones, of which just over 90% are seen a single time; less than 15% belongs to the top ten. The receptor was isolated from an adult with diffuse large B cell lymphoma. Source material: tumor tissue. This chain uses TRBV18 with TRBJ1-3, with D maybe TRBD1 (5 bases). CDR3 region: CASSPGLAGVISSGNTIYF. CDR3 nucleotide sequence: TGTGCCAGCTCACCAGGTCTGGCGGGGGTCATTAGCTCTGGAAACACCATATATTTT.